This T cell receptor (beta chain) was obtained from a study of glioma-infiltrating T cells after dendritic cell vaccination. Study-wide results and limits: Higher pretreatment TIL content predicted longer progression-free time and survival. Survival was not directly related to TCR clonality in these patients.

A remark on this clone: Its antigen is not known.

The time point denotes: after dendritic cell vaccination, including at tumor progression/relapse. Measured with immunoSEQ multiplex PCR; TCRdb has only the in-frame clones, and not every one. The repertoire holds more than 55,000 clones, with over 75% as singletons. The J segment lost 5 bases and the V segment lost 4 bases, leaving 4 bases of the junction unmatched. From germline, CDR1 is KGHSH and CDR2 LQKENI. This CDR3 is 15 amino acids long. This specimen consisted of blood, obtained after dendritic cell vaccination. The chain links TRBV18 to TRBJ2-3; 12 nucleotides match TRBD2. The source of this sequence is a human donor with glioblastoma. This chain's CDR3 is CASSQLAGGRDTQYF. The CDR3 nucleotides are TGTGCCAGCTCACAACTAGCGGGGGGAAGAGATACGCAGTATTTT.